The T cell receptor beta chain described here comes from a study of blood T cell repertoires in COVID-19. Study summary: COVID-19 samples from acute and convalescent phases originated in the United States, Italy and Spain. Sources were T cells, B-cell-depleted T cells, or PBMCs; the material itself was cDNA or gDNA.

Germline assignment: CDR1 SGHRS and CDR2 YFSETQ. The V gene lost 3 bases and the J gene lost 6 bases, with 18 bases spanning the gap. CDR3 length: 15 amino acids. The authors' processing: Nucleated cell number was recorded as an estimate derived from reference gene primer amplification. Sequencing was performed with immunoSEQ multiplex PCR; in TCRdb, only in-frame clones are kept and a portion is missing. That table gives V, J and clone size, and the DNA gave D and trimming. The profile shows some 140,000 clones, about 86% of them singletons. Sample: peripheral blood. V gene TRBV5-1 combines with J gene TRBJ1-2; D is perhaps TRBD1 (6 bases). The TCR comes from a woman aged 55-69 years with acute or convalescent COVID-19. The CDR3 DNA reads as TGCGCCAGCAGCTCCCTCACGACAGGCGGAAATGGCTACACCTTC. This translates into CASSSLTTGGNGYTF.